This T cell receptor (beta chain) was observed in a study of cytomegalovirus exposure and HLA in healthy donors. In the case of this clone: Its target is unknown.

V dropped 7 bases and J dropped 0 bases, with 16 bases sitting between them. The V gene's germline CDR1 is LNHDA and CDR2 SQIVND (reference sequence). The CDR3 loop spans 16 amino acids. Healthy bone marrow donors made up the cohort. Findings and caveats of the study: Later analysis reportedly placed an Asian-associated ancestry cluster below the approximately 680-donor mean in N-insertions. In a later analysis, at a false discovery rate of 0.05, 17,000 or so TCR beta sequences matched HLA alleles.

A multiplex PCR was run with 60 Vbeta primers and 13 Jbeta primers. In the source study's methods: The count from a later analysis was 79 million or so unique TCR beta chains, 9.5 million to 13 million of them shared. Only in-frame clones appear in the TCRdb table, and some are missing; sequencing was by immunoSEQ multiplex PCR. The V and J calls and clone size come from that table; D and trimming were worked out from the DNA. The data hold about 300,000 clones, with 75% to 90% observed a single time. The sequence was obtained from a man aged 40-55 years in good health and CMV-seropositive. Sequenced: PBMCs. This chain connects TRBV19 to TRBJ1-5, with D perhaps TRBD1 (6 bases). The CDR3 protein is CASKMAGALSNQPQHF. The CDR3 DNA reads TGTGCCAGTAAGATGGCAGGGGCACTTAGCAATCAGCCCCAGCATTTT.